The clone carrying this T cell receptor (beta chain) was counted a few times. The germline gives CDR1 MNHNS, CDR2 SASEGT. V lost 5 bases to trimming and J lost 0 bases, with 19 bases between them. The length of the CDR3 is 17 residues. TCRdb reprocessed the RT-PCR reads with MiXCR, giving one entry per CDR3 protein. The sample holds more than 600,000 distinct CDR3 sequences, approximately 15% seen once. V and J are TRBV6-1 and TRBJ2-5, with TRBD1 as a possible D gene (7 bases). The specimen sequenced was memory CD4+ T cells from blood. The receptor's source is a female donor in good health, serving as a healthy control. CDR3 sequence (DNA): TGTGCCAGCAGTTATCCACCCGCGGGACAGAACCAAGAGACCCAGTACTTC. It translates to CASSYPPAGQNQETQYF.